Presented here are 8 T cell receptor beta chains from one specimen sequenced in a study of T cell repertoires in cytomegalovirus infection. TCRdb reprocessed the reads via MiXCR and lists one record per CDR3 protein. The repertoire holds about 740,000 distinct CDR3 sequences, with roughly a third as singletons. Sequences were obtained from PBMCs. These receptor sequences come from a human donor in good health (CMV status not recorded). Some clones in this sample may be carry-over from other donors' samples.

This clonotype was counted only a few times. The chain has TRBV27 and TRBJ1-6; tentatively, D is TRBD1 (5 bases). The V gene's germline CDR1 is MNHEY and CDR2 SMNVEV (reference sequence). V lost 5 bases to trimming and J lost 10 bases, with 15 bases between them. The CDR3 is 14 residues long. Written as DNA, the CDR3 is TGTGCCAGCAGTCTCCGGGGCAATTTCTCACCCCTCCACTTT. It codes for CASSLRGNFSPLHF.

This clonotype has a single count. The rearrangement joins TRBV4-2 to TRBJ2-2; no clear D. Germline-derived CDR1 and CDR2 are LGHNA and YNFKEQ. V lost 4 bases to trimming and J lost 4 bases, with 13 bases between them. This CDR3 region has 15 residues. The CDR3 spells CASSLQALGTGELFF. The CDR3 DNA follows: TGTGCCAGCAGCCTCCAGGCCCTAGGCACCGGGGAGCTGTTTTTT.

The CDR3 loop reads CASSLVFLEQYF. The CDR3 DNA is TGTGCCAGCAGCTTAGTCTTTCTCGAGCAGTACTTC. The J gene is TRBJ2-7, the V gene TRBV11-2; D call uncertain. Germline CDR1 reads SGHAT; CDR2 reads FQNNGV. Trimming stripped 1 base from V and 6 bases from J, with 7 bases between. The CDR3 totals 12 residues.

The rearrangement uses TRBV12-3 or TRBV12-4 and TRBJ2-3, with unresolved D. V lost 7 bases and J lost 4, with 9 bases in between. The CDR3 consists of 12 residues. In nucleotides, the CDR3 is TGTGCCAGCAATTCTAACGCAGATACGCAGTATTTT. Protein product: CASNSNADTQYF.

This clonotype is a singleton in its sample. The genes are TRBV7-8 and TRBJ2-1, with a possible D match to TRBD2 (6 bases). CDR1 is SGHVS and CDR2 is FQNEAQ in the germline V gene. The CDR3 has 16 amino acids. V lost 5 bases and J 0 bases, leaving 14 bases between the germline ends. This CDR3 is CASSARRGFSYNEQFF. In DNA, the CDR3 is TGTGCCAGCAGCGCTCGACGGGGGTTCTCCTACAATGAGCAGTTCTTC. Together with reference TRBV7-8 and TRBJ2-1, the CDR3 gives the full variable domain: GAGVSQSPRYKVAKRGQDVALRCDPISGHVSLFWYQQALGQGPEFLTYFQNEAQLDKSGLPSDRFFAERPEGSVSTLKIQRTQQEDSAVYLCASSARRGFSYNEQFFGPGTRLTVL.

The sample holds a few counts of this clonotype. For the CDR3, the DNA is TGTGCCAGCAGCTTGTGGGGGGTGGAGACCCAGTACTTC. Its translation: CASSLWGVETQYF. The chain recombines TRBV5-6 with TRBJ2-5, with TRBD2 as a possible D gene (6 bases). Germline CDR1 is SGHDT and CDR2 is YYEEEE. The V end lost 1 base, the J end lost 5 bases, and 9 bases lay between the germline ends. The CDR3 has 13 residues.

V gene TRBV19 combines with J gene TRBJ2-3, with TRBD2 matching 14 bases. This CDR3 is built from 16 residues. Germline V gives CDR1 LNHDA, CDR2 SQIVND (reference sequence). V lost 6 bases and J lost 10; bases outside the gene matches: 12. The CDR3 DNA reads TGTGCCAGTAGGCCAGGGTGGACTAGCGGGGGGACTTCGCAGTATTTT. Its protein is CASRPGWTSGGTSQYF.

The chain employs TRBV5-1 and TRBJ1-1, with D possibly TRBD1 on 6 matching bases. The CDR3 runs 14 residues. Germline-derived CDR1 and CDR2 are SGHRS and YFSETQ. V was shortened by 0 bases and J by 5 bases, with 11 bases between the two germline ends. The CDR3 DNA reads as TGCGCCAGCAGCTTGGGGTTTAGGGGGACTGAAGCTTTCTTT. Protein: CASSLGFRGTEAFF.